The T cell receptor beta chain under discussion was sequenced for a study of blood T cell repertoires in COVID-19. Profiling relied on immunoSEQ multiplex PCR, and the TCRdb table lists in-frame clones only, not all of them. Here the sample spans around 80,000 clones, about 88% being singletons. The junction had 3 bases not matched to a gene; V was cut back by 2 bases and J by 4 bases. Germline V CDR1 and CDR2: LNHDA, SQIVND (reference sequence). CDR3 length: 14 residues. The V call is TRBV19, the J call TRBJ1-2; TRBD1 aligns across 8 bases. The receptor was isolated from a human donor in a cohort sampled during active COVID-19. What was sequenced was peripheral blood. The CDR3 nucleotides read TGTGCCAGTAGTATATCCAGGGGGCCCTATGGCTACACCTTC. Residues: CASSISRGPYGYTF.